Following are 16 T cell receptor beta chains from one sample sequenced in a study of blood T cell repertoires in COVID-19. Only in-frame clones appear in the TCRdb table, and some are missing; sequencing was by immunoSEQ multiplex PCR. The sample records tens of thousands of clones, 65% to 90% being singletons. The specimen sequenced was peripheral blood. The receptors originated from a man in his sixties with acute or convalescent COVID-19.

The CDR3 nucleotides read TGTGCCAGCAGCCCCCGGACAGGGCGTTGCGTC. It yields the protein CASSPRTGRCV. This chain links TRBV21-1 with TRBJ2-7; TRBD1, the D gene given by the table, was not confirmed from the DNA. TRBV21-1 is tagged as a pseudogene. The CDR3 sequence is 11 residues long.

This clone appeared once. The CDR3 DNA sequence: TGTGCCAGCAGTTTACCTAGCTCCTACAATGAGCAGTTCTTC. Translated, it gives CASSLPSSYNEQFF. This sequence joins TRBV28 and TRBJ2-1; D is undetermined. The CDR3 spans 14 residues. V lost 2 bases to trimming and J lost 0 bases, with 5 bases between them. Per germline, CDR1 MDHEN and CDR2 SYDVKM.

The chain is built from TRBV6-1 and TRBJ1-5; D perhaps matches TRBD1 (6 bases). V was pared by 6 bases and J by 4 bases, with 16 bases between. Germline-derived CDR1 and CDR2 are MNHNS and SASEGT. This CDR3 has 15 residues. CDR3 sequence: CASSQQQGGNQPQHF. CDR3 in DNA: TGTGCCAGCAGCCAACAACAGGGAGGGAATCAGCCCCAGCATTTT.

The gene calls are TRBV7-2 and TRBJ2-2; 12 bases agree with TRBD1. The trim removed 2 bases at V and 1 base at J, leaving 5 bases unmatched. Germline values: CDR1 SGHTA, CDR2 FQGNSA. The length of the CDR3 is 18 residues. The CDR3 protein is CASSLRGQGALNTGELFF. The DNA for the CDR3 is TGTGCCAGCAGCTTACGGGGACAGGGGGCCCTGAACACCGGGGAGCTGTTTTTT.

This clone has only a few counts. This chain connects TRBV5-1 to TRBJ2-3; 9 bases are a match to TRBD1. V lost 0 bases, J lost 9 bases, and 14 bases stayed unmatched. The CDR3 runs 17 residues. CDR1 SGHRS and CDR2 YFSETQ come from the germline V gene. As DNA, the CDR3 is TGCGCCAGCAGCTTGGCCGAGGGACAGGGCCATAAGTACACGCAGTATTTT. Encoded protein: CASSLAEGQGHKYTQYF. The full variable domain, in which reference TRBV5-1 and TRBJ2-3 provide the parts outside the CDR3, is KAGVTQTPRYLIKTRGQQVTLSCSPISGHRSVSWYQQTPGQGLQFLFEYFSETQRNKGNFPGRFSGRQFSNSRSEMNVSTLELGDSALYLCASSLAEGQGHKYTQYFGPGTRLTVL.

The chain links TRBV3-1 (or the pseudogene TRBV3-2) to TRBJ2-2, with a tentative D call TRBD2 (6 bases). The CDR3 totals 14 residues. Trimming took 1 base from V and 5 from J, leaving 8 bases between them. In germline, CDR1 is LGHDT, CDR2 YNNKEL (reference sequence). CDR3 DNA: TGTGCCAGCAGCCAAGGCGCGGGGACCGGGGAGCTGTTTTTT. This codes for CASSQGAGTGELFF.

The chain carries TRBV21-1 and TRBJ1-3; the D segment call TRBD1 is taken from the table without a DNA check. TRBV21-1 is recorded as a pseudogene. The CDR3 length is 20 residues. As DNA, the CDR3 is TGTGCCAGCAGCCAATACCGGGACATCCACCCCACTAACTCTGGAAACACCATATATTTT. Translation: CASSQYRDIHPTNSGNTIYF.

The chain employs TRBV7-2 and TRBJ2-1, with TRBD2 as a possible D gene (6 bases). Germline V gene data show CDR1 as SGHTA and CDR2 as FQGNSA. This CDR3 region has 14 residues. Deletions cut 5 bases from V and 1 base from J, with 9 bases between. The CDR3 bases are TGTGCCAGCAGCGTGACTAGTTCCTACAATGAGCAGTTCTTC. Translated, it gives CASSVTSSYNEQFF.

The J gene is TRBJ1-4, the V gene TRBV28, with 8 bases identical to TRBD1. The CDR3 covers 15 residues. Trimming removed 6 bases from V and 8 bases from J; junction bases left unmatched: 11. Germline V gene data show CDR1 as MDHEN and CDR2 as SYDVKM. The CDR3 is CASRRPGQGGEKLFF. CDR3 bases: TGTGCCAGCAGGCGTCCAGGACAGGGAGGCGAAAAACTGTTTTTT. The complete variable domain, with remaining parts taken from reference TRBV28 and TRBJ1-4, reads DVKVTQSSRYLVKRTGEKVFLECVQDMDHENMFWYRQDPGLGLRLIYFSYDVKMKEKGDIPEGYSVSREKKERFSLILESASTNQTSMYLCASRRPGQGGEKLFFGSGTQLSVL.

This chain connects TRBV24-1 to TRBJ1-5; TRBD1 is a possible D gene (6 bases). CDR1 KGHDR and CDR2 SFDVKD come from the germline V gene. V lost 4 bases, J lost 3 bases, and 12 bases lay in between. This CDR3 has 15 amino acids. This chain's CDR3 is CATSDQTGPNQPQHF. As DNA, the CDR3 is TGTGCCACCAGTGACCAGACAGGACCCAATCAGCCCCAGCATTTT.

The chain links TRBV5-1 to TRBJ2-6, with D hard to call. Trimming removed 5 bases at V and 2 bases at J, with 8 bases between. The CDR3 runs to 14 residues. CDR1 is SGHRS, CDR2 YFSETQ, per germline. Written as DNA, the CDR3 is TGCGCCAGCAGTACCCAGGCTGGGGCCAACGTCCTGACTTTC. Translation gives CASSTQAGANVLTF.

The chain employs TRBV14 and TRBJ2-1; D gene uncertain. The CDR3 is made up of 14 amino acids. V dropped 1 base and J dropped 3 bases, with 7 bases sitting between them. Germline-derived CDR1 and CDR2 are SGHDN and FVKESK. CDR3 sequence: CASSQVEVYNEQFF. The DNA for the CDR3 is TGTGCCAGCAGCCAAGTTGAGGTCTACAATGAGCAGTTCTTC.

This rearrangement joins TRBV5-5 to TRBJ1-1; 9 positions match TRBD1. V dropped 4 bases and J dropped 5; count of bases not matched to a gene: 18. The CDR3 extends over 18 amino acids. Germline CDR1 SGHKS, CDR2 YYEKEE (reference sequence). CDR3 nucleotide sequence: TGTGCCAGCAGCCCGCGCCCCATGCAGACAGGGGGGAGGACTGAAGCTTTCTTT. Protein sequence: CASSPRPMQTGGRTEAFF.

The chain joins TRBV7-2 to TRBJ2-5; 7 bases fit TRBD1. CDR1 and CDR2 from the germline V gene are SGHTA and FQGNSA. The junction had 6 bases not matched to a gene; V was cut back by 4 bases and J by 4 bases. CDR3 length: 14 residues. The CDR3 sequence: CASSSQQGSETQYF. As DNA, the CDR3 is TGTGCCAGCAGCTCCCAACAGGGGTCAGAGACCCAGTACTTC.

This chain uses TRBV15 with TRBJ1-5; 12 bases align to TRBD1. The length of the CDR3 is 15 residues. V shed 3 bases, J shed 6 bases, and the junction held 3 bases outside the gene matches. Germline assignment: CDR1 LNHNV and CDR2 YYDKDF (reference sequence). The CDR3 DNA follows: TGTGCCACCAGCAGGGGACAGGGGGCCTTTCAGCCCCAGCATTTT. The encoded protein is CATSRGQGAFQPQHF.

The rearrangement uses TRBV7-2 and TRBJ1-4; TRBD1 matches 7 bases. The V gene end was trimmed by 1 base and the J gene end by 3 bases; junction bases not matched to a gene: 5. The CDR3 sequence is 16 residues long. The germline V gene has CDR1 SGHTA and CDR2 FQGNSA. CDR3 sequence: CASSLERTGSNEKLFF. CDR3 in DNA: TGTGCCAGCAGCTTAGAGCGGACAGGCTCTAATGAAAAACTGTTTTTT.